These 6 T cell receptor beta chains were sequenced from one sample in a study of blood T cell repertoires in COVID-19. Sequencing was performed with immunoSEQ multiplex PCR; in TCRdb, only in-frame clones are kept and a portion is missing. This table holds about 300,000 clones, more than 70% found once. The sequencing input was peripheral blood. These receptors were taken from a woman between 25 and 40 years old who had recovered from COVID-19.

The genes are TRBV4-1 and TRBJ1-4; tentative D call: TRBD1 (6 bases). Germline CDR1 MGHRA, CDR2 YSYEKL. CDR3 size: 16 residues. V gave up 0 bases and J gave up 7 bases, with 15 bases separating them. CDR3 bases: TGCGCCAGCAGCCAAGATATAAGGGAAGGGGGTGAAAAACTGTTTTTT. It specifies CASSQDIREGGEKLFF.

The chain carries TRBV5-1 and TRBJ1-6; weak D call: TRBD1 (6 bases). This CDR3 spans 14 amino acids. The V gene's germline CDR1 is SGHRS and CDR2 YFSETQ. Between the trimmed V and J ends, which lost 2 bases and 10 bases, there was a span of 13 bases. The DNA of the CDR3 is TGCGCCAGCAGCTTTATACAGGGTCACTCACCCCTCCACTTT. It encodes CASSFIQGHSPLHF.

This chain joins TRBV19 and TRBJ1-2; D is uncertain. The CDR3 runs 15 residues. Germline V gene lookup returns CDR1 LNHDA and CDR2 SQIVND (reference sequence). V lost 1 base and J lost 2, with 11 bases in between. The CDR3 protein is CASSIASRTNYGYTF. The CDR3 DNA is TGTGCCAGTAGTATAGCCAGTCGAACCAACTATGGCTACACCTTC. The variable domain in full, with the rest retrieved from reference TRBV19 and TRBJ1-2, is DGGITQSPKYLFRKEGQNVTLSCEQNLNHDAMYWYRQDPGQGLRLIYYSQIVNDFQKGDIAEGYSVSREKKESFPLTVTSAQKNPTAFYLCASSIASRTNYGYTFGSGTRLTVV.

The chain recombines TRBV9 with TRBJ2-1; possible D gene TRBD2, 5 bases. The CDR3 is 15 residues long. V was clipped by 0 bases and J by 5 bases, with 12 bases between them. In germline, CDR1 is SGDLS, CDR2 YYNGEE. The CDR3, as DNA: TGTGCCAGCAGCGTAGCTGGCGCCGGGGACAATGAGCAGTTCTTC. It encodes CASSVAGAGDNEQFF.

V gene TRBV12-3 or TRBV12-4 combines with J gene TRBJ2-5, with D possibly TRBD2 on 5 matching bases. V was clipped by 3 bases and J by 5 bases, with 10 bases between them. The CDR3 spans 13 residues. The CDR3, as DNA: TGTGCCAGCAGTTTTTTTAGCGAGGAGACCCAGTACTTC. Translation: CASSFFSEETQYF.

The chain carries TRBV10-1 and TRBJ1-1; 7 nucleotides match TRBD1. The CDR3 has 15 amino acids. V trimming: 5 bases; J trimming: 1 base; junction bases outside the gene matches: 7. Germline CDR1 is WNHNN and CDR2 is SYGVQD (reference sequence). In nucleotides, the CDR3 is TGCGCCAGCAGTCTCTCCGGGACAGAGAACACTGAAGCTTTCTTT. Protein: CASSLSGTENTEAFF.